Below, 9 T cell receptor beta chains from the same sample are listed, as sequenced in a study of T cells after yellow fever vaccination. Each CDR3 protein gets one entry after TCRdb re-called the 5' RACE reads with MiXCR. The table has hundreds of thousands of distinct CDR3 sequences, more than 9% seen once. Sequencing was performed on PBMCs, taken on the day of the yellow fever booster vaccination. The receptors come from a young man who received the YFV17D yellow fever vaccine.

This clonotype was found a few times. The chain employs TRBV7-2 and TRBJ2-7; D is unresolved. CDR3 length equals 13 residues. Germline CDR1 reads SGHTA; CDR2 reads FQGNSA. V was cut by 5 bases and J by 0 bases, with 8 bases left in between. CDR3 sequence reads: CASSNGHSYEQYF. CDR3 nucleotides: TGTGCCAGCAGCAACGGGCACTCCTACGAGCAGTACTTC.

This clonotype was seen a few times. The chain recombines TRBV5-1 with TRBJ2-5, with 7 bases identical to TRBD1. Per the germline V gene, CDR1 is SGHRS and CDR2 is YFSETQ. V shed 0 bases, J shed 4 bases, and the junction held 12 bases outside the gene matches. The CDR3 spans 17 residues. Written as DNA, the CDR3 is TGCGCCAGCAGCTTGGGCCCCTTACGACAGGGTCTAGAGACCCAGTACTTC. This sequence encodes CASSLGPLRQGLETQYF.

The CDR3 DNA follows: TGTGCCAGCGGACAGGGAGGTGGCTACACCTTC. Its protein is CASGQGGGYTF. The chain links TRBV7-3 to TRBJ1-2, with 8 positions matching TRBD1. V lost 8 bases and J lost 7; bases outside the gene matches: 3. This CDR3 is 11 amino acids long. The germline gives CDR1 SGHTA, CDR2 FQGTGA. The full variable domain, with the rest looked up from reference TRBV7-3 and TRBJ1-2, is GAGVSQTPSNKVTEKGKYVELRCDPISGHTALYWYRQSLGQGPEFLIYFQGTGAADDSGLPNDRFFAVRPEGSVSTLKIQRTERGDSAVYLCASGQGGGYTFGSGTRLTVV.

A few counts support this clonotype. The rearrangement uses TRBV27 and TRBJ2-2; 8 bases align to TRBD1. V lost 6 bases, J lost 4 bases, and 4 bases stayed unmatched. Germline CDR1 is MNHEY and CDR2 is SMNVEV (reference sequence). The CDR3 covers 14 residues. The CDR3 protein is CASRRQGSTGELFF. The CDR3 DNA follows: TGTGCCAGCAGGAGACAGGGGAGCACCGGGGAGCTGTTTTTT.

This clonotype appeared a few times. The V gene is TRBV20-1, the J gene TRBJ2-7; a possible D gene is TRBD2 (5 bases). The CDR3 loop spans 10 amino acids. V was trimmed by 3 bases and J by 5 bases, leaving 5 bases between them. Germline V gene sequence: CDR1 DFQATT, CDR2 SNEGSKA (reference sequence). The CDR3 bases are TGCAGTGCTAGCGGGGACGAGCAGTACTTC. Protein product: CSASGDEQYF.

This clonotype was recorded a few times. The gene calls are TRBV9 and TRBJ2-2; D possibly corresponds to TRBD2 (5 bases). Germline V gives CDR1 SGDLS, CDR2 YYNGEE. Trimming removed 7 bases at V and 7 bases at J, with 17 bases between. CDR3 length: 14 residues. The CDR3 DNA follows: TGTGCCAGCGAACTAGGCCCTAGCAACGGGGAGCTGTTTTTT. As protein: CASELGPSNGELFF.

This clonotype has a handful of counts. The chain carries TRBV7-2 and TRBJ2-4; 8 positions match TRBD2. V lost 2 bases and J lost 5; bases outside the gene matches: 5. The CDR3 is 15 amino acids. Germline lookup yields CDR1 SGHTA and CDR2 FQGNSA. The CDR3: CASSLLAGGQNIQYF. The CDR3 DNA reads as TGTGCCAGCAGCTTATTGGCGGGAGGTCAAAACATTCAGTACTTC. Combining the CDR3 with reference TRBV7-2 and TRBJ2-4 gives the whole variable domain GAGVSQSPSNKVTEKGKDVELRCDPISGHTALYWYRQSLGQGLEFLIYFQGNSAPDKSGLPSDRFSAERTGGSVSTLTIQRTQQEDSAVYLCASSLLAGGQNIQYFGAGTRLSVL.

This clonotype was observed a handful of times. This chain links TRBV7-8 with TRBJ2-1; 10 nucleotides align to TRBD2. This CDR3 is 16 amino acids long. V was pared by 2 bases and J by 6 bases, with 7 bases of the junction left unmatched. Germline-derived CDR1 and CDR2 are SGHVS and FQNEAQ. This CDR3 reads CASSLYGLAGGNEQFF. In DNA, the CDR3 is TGTGCCAGCAGCTTATACGGGTTAGCGGGGGGCAATGAGCAGTTCTTC.

The V and J genes are TRBV20-1 and TRBJ2-3; 10 bases align to TRBD2. CDR3 length: 15 residues. The junction had 11 bases not matched to a gene; V was cut back by 6 bases and J by 5 bases. Per the germline V gene, CDR1 is DFQATT and CDR2 is SNEGSKA (reference sequence). The chain's CDR3 is CSAAEAGGPRDTQYF. DNA of the CDR3: TGCAGTGCCGCCGAAGCGGGAGGGCCTCGAGATACGCAGTATTTT.